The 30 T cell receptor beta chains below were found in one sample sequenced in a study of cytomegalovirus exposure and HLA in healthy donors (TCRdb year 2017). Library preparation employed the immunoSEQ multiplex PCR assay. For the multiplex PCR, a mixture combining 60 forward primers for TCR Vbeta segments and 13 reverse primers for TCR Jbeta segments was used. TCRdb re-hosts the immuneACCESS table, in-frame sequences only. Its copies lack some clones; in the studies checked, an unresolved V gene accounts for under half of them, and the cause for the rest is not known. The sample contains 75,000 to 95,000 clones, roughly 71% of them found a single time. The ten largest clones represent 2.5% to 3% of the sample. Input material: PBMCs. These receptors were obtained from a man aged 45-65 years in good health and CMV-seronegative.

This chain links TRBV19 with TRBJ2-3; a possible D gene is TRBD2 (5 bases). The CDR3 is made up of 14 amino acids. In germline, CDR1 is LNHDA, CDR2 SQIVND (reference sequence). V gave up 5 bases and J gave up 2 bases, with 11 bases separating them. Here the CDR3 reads CASSPSQNTDTQYF. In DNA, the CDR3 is TGTGCCAGTAGTCCTAGCCAAAACACAGATACGCAGTATTTT.

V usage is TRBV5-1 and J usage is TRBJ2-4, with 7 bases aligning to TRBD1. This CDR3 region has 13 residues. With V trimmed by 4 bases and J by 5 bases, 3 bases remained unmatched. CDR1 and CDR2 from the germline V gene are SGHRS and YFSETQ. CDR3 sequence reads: CASSLQGENIQYF. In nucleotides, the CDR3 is TGCGCCAGCAGCCTTCAGGGGGAAAACATTCAGTACTTC.

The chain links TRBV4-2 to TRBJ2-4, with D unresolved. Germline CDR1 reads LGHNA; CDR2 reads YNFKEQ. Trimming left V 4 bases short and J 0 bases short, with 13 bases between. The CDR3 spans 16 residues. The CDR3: CASSPAISSAKNIQYF. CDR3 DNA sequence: TGTGCCAGCAGCCCCGCTATCTCCTCAGCCAAAAACATTCAGTACTTC.

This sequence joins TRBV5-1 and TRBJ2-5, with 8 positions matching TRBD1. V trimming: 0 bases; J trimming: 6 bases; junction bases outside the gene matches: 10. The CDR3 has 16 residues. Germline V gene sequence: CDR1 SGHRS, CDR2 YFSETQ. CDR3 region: CASSLALTGVIKTQYF. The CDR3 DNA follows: TGCGCCAGCAGCTTGGCTCTGACAGGGGTCATAAAGACCCAGTACTTC.

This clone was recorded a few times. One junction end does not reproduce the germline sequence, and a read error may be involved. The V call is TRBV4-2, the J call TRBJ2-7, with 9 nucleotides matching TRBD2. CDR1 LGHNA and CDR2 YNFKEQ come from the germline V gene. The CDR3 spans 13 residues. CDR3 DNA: TGTGCCAGCAGCCAGCGGCTAGCGGGGTCCACGAGATTC. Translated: CASSQRLAGSTRF.

The CDR3 nucleotides read TGTGCCAGCAGTCCTTCTCCCGGGTCTGCAAGGGAGCTGTTTTTT. It codes for CASSPSPGSARELFF. The chain couples TRBV6-6 to TRBJ2-2; D call uncertain. Germline CDR1 and CDR2: MNHNY and SVGAGI (reference sequence). Trimming pared 5 bases from V and 9 bases from J, leaving 19 bases between. The CDR3 totals 15 residues.

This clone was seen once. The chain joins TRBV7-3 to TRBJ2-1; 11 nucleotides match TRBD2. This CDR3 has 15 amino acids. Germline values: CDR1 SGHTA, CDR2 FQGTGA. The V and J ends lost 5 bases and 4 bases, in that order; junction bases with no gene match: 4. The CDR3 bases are TGTGCCAGCAGCACCTTAGCGGGAGGGTACAATGAGCAGTTCTTC. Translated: CASSTLAGGYNEQFF.

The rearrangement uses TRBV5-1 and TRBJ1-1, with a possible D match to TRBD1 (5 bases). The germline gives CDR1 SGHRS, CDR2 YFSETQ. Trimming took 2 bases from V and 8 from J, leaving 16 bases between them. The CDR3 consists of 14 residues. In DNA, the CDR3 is TGCGCCAGCAGCTTACAGGCCCCTACCCCGGAAGCTTTCTTT. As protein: CASSLQAPTPEAFF. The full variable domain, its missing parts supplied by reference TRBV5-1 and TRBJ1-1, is KAGVTQTPRYLIKTRGQQVTLSCSPISGHRSVSWYQQTPGQGLQFLFEYFSETQRNKGNFPGRFSGRQFSNSRSEMNVSTLELGDSALYLCASSLQAPTPEAFFGQGTRLTVV.

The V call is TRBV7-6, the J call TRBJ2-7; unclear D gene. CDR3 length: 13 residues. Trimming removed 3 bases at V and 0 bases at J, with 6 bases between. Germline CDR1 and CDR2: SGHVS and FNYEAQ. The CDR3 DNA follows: TGTGCCAGCAGCTTGCAGTCCTCCTACGAGCAGTACTTC. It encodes CASSLQSSYEQYF.

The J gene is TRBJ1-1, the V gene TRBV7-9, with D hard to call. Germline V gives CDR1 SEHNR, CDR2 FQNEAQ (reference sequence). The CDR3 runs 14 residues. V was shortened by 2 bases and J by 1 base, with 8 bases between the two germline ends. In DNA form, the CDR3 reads TGTGCCAGCAGCTTAATAGGAGGGAACACTGAAGCTTTCTTT. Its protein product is CASSLIGGNTEAFF.

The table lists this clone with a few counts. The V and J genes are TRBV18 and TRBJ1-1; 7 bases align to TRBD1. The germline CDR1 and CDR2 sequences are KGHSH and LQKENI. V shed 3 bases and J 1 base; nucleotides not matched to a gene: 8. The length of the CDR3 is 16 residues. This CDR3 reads CASSPPGGRTNTEAFF. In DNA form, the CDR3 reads TGTGCCAGCTCACCCCCAGGGGGACGGACGAACACTGAAGCTTTCTTT.

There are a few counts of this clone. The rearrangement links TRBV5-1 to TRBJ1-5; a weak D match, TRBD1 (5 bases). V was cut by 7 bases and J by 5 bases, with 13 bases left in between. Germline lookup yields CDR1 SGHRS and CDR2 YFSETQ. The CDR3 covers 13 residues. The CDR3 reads CASRQGWDQPQHF. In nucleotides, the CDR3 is TGCGCCAGCCGGCAGGGCTGGGATCAGCCCCAGCATTTT.

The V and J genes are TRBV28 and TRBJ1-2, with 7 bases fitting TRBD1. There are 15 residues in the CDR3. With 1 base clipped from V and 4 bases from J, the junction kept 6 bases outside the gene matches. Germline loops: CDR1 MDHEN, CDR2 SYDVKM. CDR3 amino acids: CASSLFLTGFYGYTF. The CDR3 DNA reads TGTGCCAGCAGTTTATTCCTGACAGGGTTCTATGGCTACACCTTC.

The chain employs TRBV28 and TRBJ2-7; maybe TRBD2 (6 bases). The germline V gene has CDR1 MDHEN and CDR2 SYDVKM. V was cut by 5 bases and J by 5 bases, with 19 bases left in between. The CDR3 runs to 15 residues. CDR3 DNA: TGTGCCAGCAGTACGGGACGGGGGAGTGTGGACGAGCAGTACTTC. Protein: CASSTGRGSVDEQYF.

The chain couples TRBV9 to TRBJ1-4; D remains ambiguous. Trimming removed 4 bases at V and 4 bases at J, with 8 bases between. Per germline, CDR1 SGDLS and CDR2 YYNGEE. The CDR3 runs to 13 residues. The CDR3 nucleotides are TGTGCCAGCAGCCGGGTCTATAATGAAAAACTGTTTTTT. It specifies CASSRVYNEKLFF. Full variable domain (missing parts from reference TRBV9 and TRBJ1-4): DSGVTQTPKHLITATGQRVTLRCSPRSGDLSVYWYQQSLDQGLQFLIQYYNGEERAKGNILERFSAQQFPDLHSELNLSSLELGDSALYFCASSRVYNEKLFFGSGTQLSVL.

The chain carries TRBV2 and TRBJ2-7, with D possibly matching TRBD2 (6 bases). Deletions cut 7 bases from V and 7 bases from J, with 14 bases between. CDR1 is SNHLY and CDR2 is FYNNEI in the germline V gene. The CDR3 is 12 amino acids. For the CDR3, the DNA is TGTGCCAGCATCCCTGAGGGGAGGGAGCAGTACTTC. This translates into CASIPEGREQYF. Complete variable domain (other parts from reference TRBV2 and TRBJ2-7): EPEVTQTPSHQVTQMGQEVILRCVPISNHLYFYWYRQILGQKVEFLVSFYNNEISEKSEIFDDQFSVERPDGSNFTLKIRSTKLEDSAMYFCASIPEGREQYFGPGTRLTVT.

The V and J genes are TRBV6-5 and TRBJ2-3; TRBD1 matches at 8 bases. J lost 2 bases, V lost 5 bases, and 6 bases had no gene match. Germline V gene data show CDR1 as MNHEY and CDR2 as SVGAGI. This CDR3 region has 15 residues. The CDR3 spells CASSHRGKDTDTQYF. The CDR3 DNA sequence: TGTGCCAGCAGTCACAGGGGGAAAGACACAGATACGCAGTATTTT.

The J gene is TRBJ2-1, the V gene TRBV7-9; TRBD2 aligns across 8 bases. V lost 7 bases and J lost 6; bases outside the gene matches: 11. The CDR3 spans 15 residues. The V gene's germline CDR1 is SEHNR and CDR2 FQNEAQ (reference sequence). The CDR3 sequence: CASTHPAREGNEQFF. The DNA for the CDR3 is TGTGCCAGCACACACCCCGCTCGGGAGGGCAATGAGCAGTTCTTC.

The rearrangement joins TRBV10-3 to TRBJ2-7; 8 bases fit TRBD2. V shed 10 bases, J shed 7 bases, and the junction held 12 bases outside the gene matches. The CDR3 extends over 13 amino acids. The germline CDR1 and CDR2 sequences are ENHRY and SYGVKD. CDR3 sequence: CATGKEREREQYV. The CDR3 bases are TGTGCCACCGGTAAAGAGCGGGAGAGGGAGCAGTACGTC.

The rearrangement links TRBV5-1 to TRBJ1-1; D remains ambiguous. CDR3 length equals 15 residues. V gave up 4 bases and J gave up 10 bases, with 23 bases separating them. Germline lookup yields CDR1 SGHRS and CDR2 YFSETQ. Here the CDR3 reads CASSPGGVYRGAAFF. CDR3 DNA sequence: TGCGCCAGCAGCCCTGGAGGAGTGTATCGGGGAGCAGCTTTCTTT.

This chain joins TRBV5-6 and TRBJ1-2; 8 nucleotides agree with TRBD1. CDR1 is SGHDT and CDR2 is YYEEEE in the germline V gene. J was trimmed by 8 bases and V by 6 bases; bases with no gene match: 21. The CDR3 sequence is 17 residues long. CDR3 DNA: TGTGCCAGCAAACCACTATCCGGGACAGGCTTGATATACGGCTACACCTTC. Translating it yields CASKPLSGTGLIYGYTF.

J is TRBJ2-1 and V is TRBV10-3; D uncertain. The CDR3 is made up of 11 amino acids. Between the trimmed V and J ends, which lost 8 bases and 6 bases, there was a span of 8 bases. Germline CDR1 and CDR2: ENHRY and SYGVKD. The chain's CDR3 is CAISLGNEQFF. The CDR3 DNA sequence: TGTGCCATCTCTCTCGGCAATGAGCAGTTCTTC.

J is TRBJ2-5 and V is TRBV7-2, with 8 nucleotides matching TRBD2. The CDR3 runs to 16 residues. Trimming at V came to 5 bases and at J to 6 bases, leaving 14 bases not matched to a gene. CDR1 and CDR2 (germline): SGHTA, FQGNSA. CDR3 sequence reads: CASSPPVAGGVKTQYF. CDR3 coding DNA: TGTGCCAGCAGCCCCCCCGTTGCGGGGGGCGTGAAGACCCAGTACTTC.

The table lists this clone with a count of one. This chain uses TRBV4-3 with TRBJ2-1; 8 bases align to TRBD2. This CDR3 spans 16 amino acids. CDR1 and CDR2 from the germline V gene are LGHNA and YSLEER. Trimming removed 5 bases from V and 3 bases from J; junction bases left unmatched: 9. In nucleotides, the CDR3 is TGCGCCAGCAGCTACCAAGCGGGAGTAGGCTACAATGAGCAGTTCTTC. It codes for CASSYQAGVGYNEQFF.

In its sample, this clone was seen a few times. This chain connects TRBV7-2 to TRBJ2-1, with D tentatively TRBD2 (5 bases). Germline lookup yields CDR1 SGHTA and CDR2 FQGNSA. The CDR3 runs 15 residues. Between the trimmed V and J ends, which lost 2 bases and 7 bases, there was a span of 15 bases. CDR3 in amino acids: CASSLLGAGKNEQFF. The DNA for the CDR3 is TGTGCCAGCAGCTTACTTGGCGCGGGCAAGAATGAGCAGTTCTTC.

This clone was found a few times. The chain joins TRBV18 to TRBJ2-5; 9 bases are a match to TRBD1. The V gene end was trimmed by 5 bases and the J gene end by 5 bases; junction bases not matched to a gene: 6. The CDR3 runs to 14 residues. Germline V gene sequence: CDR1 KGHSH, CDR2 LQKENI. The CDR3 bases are TGTGCCAGCTCATTCCGGGACAGGGAGGAGACCCAGTACTTC. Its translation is CASSFRDREETQYF.

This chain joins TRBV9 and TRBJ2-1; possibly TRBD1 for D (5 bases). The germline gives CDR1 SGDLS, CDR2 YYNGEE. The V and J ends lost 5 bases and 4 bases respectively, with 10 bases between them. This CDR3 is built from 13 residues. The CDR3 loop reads CASSPRGYNEQFF. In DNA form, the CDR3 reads TGTGCCAGCAGTCCTAGGGGTTACAATGAGCAGTTCTTC.

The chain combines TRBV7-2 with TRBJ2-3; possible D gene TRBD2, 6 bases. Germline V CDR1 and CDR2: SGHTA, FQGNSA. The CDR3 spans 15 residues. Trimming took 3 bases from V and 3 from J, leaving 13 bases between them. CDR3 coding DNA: TGTGCCAGCAGCTTCCATACGGGGAGGACAGATACGCAGTATTTT. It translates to CASSFHTGRTDTQYF.

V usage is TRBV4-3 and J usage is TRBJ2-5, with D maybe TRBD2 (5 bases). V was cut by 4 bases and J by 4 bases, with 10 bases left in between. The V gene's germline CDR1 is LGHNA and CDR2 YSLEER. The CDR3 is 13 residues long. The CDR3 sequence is CASSPEVAETQYF. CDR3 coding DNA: TGCGCCAGCAGCCCGGAGGTTGCAGAGACCCAGTACTTC.

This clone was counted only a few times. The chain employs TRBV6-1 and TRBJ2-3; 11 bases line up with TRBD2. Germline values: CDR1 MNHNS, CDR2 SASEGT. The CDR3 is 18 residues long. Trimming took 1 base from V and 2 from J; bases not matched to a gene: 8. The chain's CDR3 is CASSEGVAGGPPTDTQYF. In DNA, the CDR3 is TGTGCCAGCAGTGAAGGGGTAGCGGGAGGGCCCCCCACAGATACGCAGTATTTT.